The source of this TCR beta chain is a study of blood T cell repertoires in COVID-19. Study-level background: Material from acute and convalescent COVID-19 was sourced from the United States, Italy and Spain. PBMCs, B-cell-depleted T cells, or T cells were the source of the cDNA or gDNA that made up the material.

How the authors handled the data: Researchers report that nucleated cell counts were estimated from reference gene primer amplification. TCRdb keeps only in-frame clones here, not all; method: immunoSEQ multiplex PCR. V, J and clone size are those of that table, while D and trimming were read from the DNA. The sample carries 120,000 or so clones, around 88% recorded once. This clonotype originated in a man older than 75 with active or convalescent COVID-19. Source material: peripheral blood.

The CDR3 DNA follows: TGTGCCAGCAGTGAACCGGGACTAGCGGGGTACGAGCAGTACTTC. Its protein product is CASSEPGLAGYEQYF. The gene calls are TRBV2 and TRBJ2-7, with TRBD2 matching over 13 bases. The ends lost 2 bases at V and 4 bases at J; junction bases unmatched: 2. CDR1 SNHLY and CDR2 FYNNEI come from the germline V gene. The length of the CDR3 is 15 residues.